The 22 T cell receptor beta chains reported below all come from one sample, sequenced in a study of T cell responses to AZD1222 COVID-19 vaccine. Clones were read by immunoSEQ multiplex PCR, and TCRdb kept only the in-frame ones, dropping some. The repertoire holds 100,000 to 150,000 clones, with around 83% as singletons. Here the sequenced sample was peripheral blood, taken 28 days after the second AZD1222 dose. The receptors originated from an adult who received the AZD1222 COVID-19 vaccine.

The genes are TRBV3-1 (or the pseudogene TRBV3-2) and TRBJ1-5; no definite D call. The V end lost 4 bases, the J end lost 1 base, and 2 bases lay between the germline ends. The CDR3 is made up of 12 amino acids. The germline CDR1 and CDR2 sequences are LGHDT and YNNKEL (reference sequence). CDR3 residues: CASSLSNQPQHF. The CDR3 DNA sequence: TGTGCCAGCAGCCTAAGCAATCAGCCCCAGCATTTT.

This clone appeared a single time. V gene TRBV5-1 combines with J gene TRBJ1-5, with a possible D match to TRBD1 (6 bases). Germline lookup yields CDR1 SGHRS and CDR2 YFSETQ. Trimming removed 0 bases from V and 5 bases from J, with 12 bases in between. CDR3 length: 15 residues. The CDR3 DNA reads as TGCGCCAGCAGCTTGGGGGGGGGCGGTCATCAGCCCCAGCATTTT. Translation gives CASSLGGGGHQPQHF.

This sequence joins TRBV9 and TRBJ1-2; no clear D gene. Per the germline V gene, CDR1 is SGDLS and CDR2 is YYNGEE. V was pared by 0 bases and J by 1 base, with 10 bases between. The CDR3 covers 15 residues. The chain's CDR3 is CASSVARTDNYGYTF. Written as DNA, the CDR3 is TGTGCCAGCAGCGTAGCCCGGACGGATAACTATGGCTACACCTTC.

This clone was recorded only once. The chain combines TRBV19 with TRBJ2-7; no clear D gene. The germline gives CDR1 LNHDA, CDR2 SQIVND (reference sequence). The CDR3 spans 14 residues. Between the trimmed V and J ends, which lost 1 base and 0 bases, there was a span of 7 bases. CDR3 nucleotides: TGTGCCAGTAGTATAGTGCTTAGCTCCTACGAGCAGTACTTC. Translation: CASSIVLSSYEQYF. Full variable domain (rest looked up from reference TRBV19 and TRBJ2-7): DGGITQSPKYLFRKEGQNVTLSCEQNLNHDAMYWYRQDPGQGLRLIYYSQIVNDFQKGDIAEGYSVSREKKESFPLTVTSAQKNPTAFYLCASSIVLSSYEQYFGPGTRLTVT.

The chain uses TRBV5-1 and TRBJ2-7, with 12 bases identical to TRBD2. V lost 4 bases, J lost 1 base, and 9 bases stayed unmatched. The germline V gene has CDR1 SGHRS and CDR2 YFSETQ. CDR3 length: 17 residues. The CDR3 sequence is CASSSGLAGLGSYEQYF. Written as DNA, the CDR3 is TGCGCCAGCAGCAGTGGACTAGCGGGGCTAGGTTCCTACGAGCAGTACTTC.

This clone was picked up one time. The rearrangement uses TRBV5-8 and TRBJ1-1, with D possibly matching TRBD1 (5 bases). V was clipped by 1 base and J by 4 bases, with 8 bases between them. The CDR3 runs to 13 residues. The germline gives CDR1 SGHTS, CDR2 YDEGEE. The CDR3 protein is CASSLQGSTEAFF. As DNA, the CDR3 is TGTGCCAGCAGCTTGCAGGGAAGCACTGAAGCTTTCTTT.

The chain has TRBV7-9 and TRBJ2-3; no reliable D call. Trimming removed 2 bases at V and 0 bases at J, with 6 bases between. CDR3 length equals 14 residues. The germline gives CDR1 SEHNR, CDR2 FQNEAQ (reference sequence). CDR3 in amino acids: CASSLTESTDTQYF. The CDR3 DNA follows: TGTGCCAGCAGCTTAACCGAGAGCACAGATACGCAGTATTTT.

The chain uses TRBV3-1 (or the pseudogene TRBV3-2) and TRBJ2-7, with D possibly TRBD1 on 6 matching bases. Germline V CDR1 and CDR2: LGHDT, YNNKEL (reference sequence). V was cut by 0 bases and J by 2 bases, with 14 bases left in between. The length of the CDR3 is 16 residues. In DNA, the CDR3 is TGTGCCAGCAGCCAAGATGACAGGCAGGCTACCTACGAGCAGTACTTC. Translated, it gives CASSQDDRQATYEQYF.

Comments on this clone: The germline gene is not matched at one end of the junction; a read error may be the cause. The rearrangement links TRBV5-1 to TRBJ1-2, with D hard to call. Germline lookup yields CDR1 SGHRS and CDR2 YFSETQ. The CDR3 length is 14 residues. The CDR3 spells CASRLGSTNYGYTF. The CDR3 DNA follows: TGCGCCAGCAGGTTGGGCAGCACTAACTATGGCTACACCTTC. Based on the CDR3 plus reference TRBV5-1 and TRBJ1-2, the full variable domain is KAGVTQTPRYLIKTRGQQVTLSCSPISGHRSVSWYQQTPGQGLQFLFEYFSETQRNKGNFPGRFSGRQFSNSRSEMNVSTLELGDSALYLCASRLGSTNYGYTFGSGTRLTVV.

The J gene is TRBJ1-2, the V gene TRBV3-1 (or the pseudogene TRBV3-2), with D possibly TRBD1 on 6 matching bases. Per germline, CDR1 LGHDT and CDR2 YNNKEL (reference sequence). This CDR3 is built from 12 residues. V was cut by 5 bases and J by 7 bases, with 11 bases left in between. Here the CDR3 reads CASSEGQPGYTF. CDR3 DNA: TGTGCCAGCAGCGAGGGACAACCTGGCTACACCTTC.

V gene TRBV2 combines with J gene TRBJ2-7; D possibly corresponds to TRBD1 (6 bases). V lost 6 bases and J lost 1, with 16 bases in between. The length of the CDR3 is 15 residues. CDR1 is SNHLY, CDR2 FYNNEI, per germline. The CDR3 nucleotides read TGTGCCAGCAGGAAGAACAGGGATCAATCCTACGAGCAGTACTTC. It specifies CASRKNRDQSYEQYF.

The CDR3 DNA reads as TGTGCCAGCTCCCCTCAAGGTGAGCAGTTCTTC. Its translation: CASSPQGEQFF. The chain combines TRBV6-1 with TRBJ2-1; D not resolved. CDR3 length: 11 amino acids. V shed 8 bases and J shed 9 bases, with 11 bases lying between them. Germline V lookup: CDR1 MNHNS, CDR2 SASEGT.

This chain joins TRBV28 and TRBJ1-1, with TRBD1 matching over 8 bases. Per germline, CDR1 MDHEN and CDR2 SYDVKM. This CDR3 spans 13 amino acids. Unmatched junction bases numbered 7, after V lost 5 bases and J lost 8 bases. This CDR3 is CASSTSRDREAFF. In DNA form, the CDR3 reads TGTGCCAGCAGTACCTCCCGGGACAGGGAAGCTTTCTTT.

The chain links TRBV28 to TRBJ1-5, with 8 bases matching TRBD1. The J segment lost 1 base and the V segment lost 1 base, leaving 9 bases of the junction unmatched. The CDR3 totals 18 residues. CDR1 is MDHEN, CDR2 SYDVKM, per germline. DNA of the CDR3: TGTGCCAGCAGTTTATACCGGACAGGGAGGGCAAGCAATCAGCCCCAGCATTTT. Its translation: CASSLYRTGRASNQPQHF.

The V gene is TRBV28, the J gene TRBJ1-2, with TRBD1 matching over 7 bases. This CDR3 has 12 residues. The germline gives CDR1 MDHEN, CDR2 SYDVKM. The J segment lost 4 bases and the V segment lost 7 bases, leaving 3 bases of the junction unmatched. The CDR3 DNA reads TGTGCCAGCACTACAGGGGTCTATGGCTACACCTTC. Its translation: CASTTGVYGYTF.

The J gene is TRBJ1-2, the V gene TRBV28; D not certain. Germline CDR1 MDHEN, CDR2 SYDVKM. Trimming stripped 3 bases from V and 4 bases from J, with 6 bases between. The CDR3 covers 12 residues. CDR3 coding DNA: TGTGCCAGCAGTTTCGCGGGCTATGGCTACACCTTC. This gives the protein CASSFAGYGYTF.

This chain uses TRBV11-2 with TRBJ1-1, with TRBD1 identical over 8 bases. CDR1 and CDR2 (germline): SGHAT, FQNNGV. V was clipped by 0 bases and J by 4 bases; unmatched bases: 4. CDR3 length: 15 residues. The CDR3 loop reads CASSLDLTGATEAFF. CDR3 bases: TGTGCCAGCAGCTTAGATCTGACAGGGGCCACTGAAGCTTTCTTT. Full variable domain (missing parts from reference TRBV11-2 and TRBJ1-1): EAGVAQSPRYKIIEKRQSVAFWCNPISGHATLYWYQQILGQGPKLLIQFQNNGVVDDSQLPKDRFSAERLKGVDSTLKIQPAKLEDSAVYLCASSLDLTGATEAFFGQGTRLTVV.

The genes are TRBV5-5 and TRBJ1-5; D might be TRBD1 (6 bases). Germline CDR1 reads SGHKS; CDR2 reads YYEKEE (reference sequence). Trimming left V 4 bases short and J 3 bases short, with 14 bases between. The CDR3 consists of 15 residues. CDR3 sequence: CASSLPGQNNQPQHF. CDR3 in DNA: TGTGCCAGCAGCCTGCCTGGACAGAACAATCAGCCCCAGCATTTT.

The V and J genes are TRBV19 and TRBJ2-5; weak D call: TRBD2 (5 bases). CDR1 and CDR2 from the germline V gene are LNHDA and SQIVND (reference sequence). The V end was cut by 3 bases, the J end by 2 bases, with 10 bases between. The CDR3 consists of 14 residues. The CDR3 DNA follows: TGTGCCAGTAGTATTCGGGGTAGACAAGAGACCCAGTACTTC. Its protein product is CASSIRGRQETQYF.

V and J are TRBV7-9 and TRBJ2-7; D is possibly TRBD2 (6 bases). The germline V and J ends were trimmed by 1 base and 2 bases, with 12 bases remaining between them. Germline assignment: CDR1 SEHNR and CDR2 FQNEAQ (reference sequence). The length of the CDR3 is 15 residues. This chain's CDR3 is CASSLVEGPTYEQYF. The CDR3 DNA reads TGTGCCAGCAGCTTAGTGGAGGGCCCCACCTACGAGCAGTACTTC.

This clone was counted a few times. The chain uses TRBV11-2 and TRBJ2-3; maybe TRBD1 (5 bases). Germline CDR1 reads SGHAT; CDR2 reads FQNNGV. The V end lost 4 bases, the J end lost 3 bases, and 14 bases lay between the germline ends. This CDR3 is built from 15 residues. The CDR3 coding sequence is TGTGCCAGCAGCTCCCAGGGCCGAGATACAGATACGCAGTATTTT. Translated: CASSSQGRDTDTQYF.

As for this clone: The sample has other DNA sequences that encode this CDR3 too. This chain joins TRBV12-3 or TRBV12-4 and TRBJ1-1; perhaps TRBD1 as D (6 bases). V was pared by 5 bases and J by 1 base, with 8 bases between. This CDR3 contains 13 residues. The CDR3 reads CASSRQENTEAFF. The CDR3 nucleotides read TGTGCCAGCAGTAGACAGGAGAACACTGAAGCTTTCTTT.